The clone carrying this T cell receptor beta chain was detected once. This sample is part of a study of T cell repertoires in cytomegalovirus infection. Trimming cost V 0 bases and J 7 bases, with 13 bases left between them. CDR1 SGDLS and CDR2 YYNGEE come from the germline V gene. The CDR3 has 14 residues. From the reads, TCRdb called clonotypes with MiXCR, one entry per CDR3 protein. The data contain approximately 100,000 distinct CDR3 sequences, 23% of them singletons. The receptor's source is a human donor in good health (CMV status not recorded). Some clones in this sample may be carry-over from other donors' samples. The sample taken for sequencing was CD8+ T cells from PBMCs. The chain joins TRBV9 to TRBJ1-2; the D is unclear. The CDR3 region has the DNA TGTGCCAGCAGCGTAGCGAGGGATATAGGTGGCTACACCTTC. Protein product: CASSVARDIGGYTF.